This entry lists 30 T cell receptor beta chains sequenced from one sample in a study of cytomegalovirus exposure and HLA in healthy donors (dated by TCRdb to 2017 to 2019). Library method: the immunoSEQ multiplex PCR assay. For the multiplex PCR, a mixture combining 60 forward primers for TCR Vbeta segments and 13 reverse primers for TCR Jbeta segments was used. Imported from immuneACCESS, the table was reduced by TCRdb to in-frame sequences with V and J called. These copies leave out some clones; in studies compared against another copy, an unresolved V gene accounts for under half, and the cause of the remainder is not known. This sample is represented by about 160,000 clones; 80% to 85% of them were singletons. Under 1.1% of the sample is taken by the ten largest. The specimen sequenced was PBMCs. These receptor sequences come from a man aged 30 to 39 in good health and CMV-seronegative.

The chain recombines TRBV6-5 with TRBJ2-5; 9 positions match TRBD1. The DNA matches TRBJ2-7 better at its end, which makes the J call doubtful. Germline CDR1 reads MNHEY; CDR2 reads SVGAGI. The CDR3 covers 14 residues. The CDR3 region has the DNA TGTGCCAGCTTAGGACAGGGGATCCCCTACGAGCAGTACTTC. This encodes CASLGQGIPYEQYF.

This chain connects TRBV5-6 to TRBJ2-5; D unclear. The CDR3 has 14 amino acids. The germline CDR1 and CDR2 sequences are SGHDT and YYEEEE. Trimming shortened V by 2 bases and J by 0 bases, and 8 bases separated the two germline ends. The CDR3 sequence: CASSLDKYQETQYF. The DNA for the CDR3 is TGTGCCAGCAGCTTAGACAAGTACCAAGAGACCCAGTACTTC. The variable domain in full, completed from reference TRBV5-6 and TRBJ2-5, reads DAGVTQSPTHLIKTRGQQVTLRCSPKSGHDTVSWYQQALGQGPQFIFQYYEEEERQRGNFPDRFSGHQFPNYSSELNVNALLLGDSALYLCASSLDKYQETQYFGPGTRLLVL.

This clone appeared once. The rearrangement links TRBV28 to TRBJ1-3; possible D gene TRBD1, 5 bases. Germline V gene lookup returns CDR1 MDHEN and CDR2 SYDVKM. The CDR3 is 16 residues long. The V and J ends lost 5 bases and 1 base respectively, with 15 bases between them. CDR3 DNA sequence: TGTGCCAGCAGTAACGAACCCAGGGAATCTGGAAACACCATATATTTT. Residues: CASSNEPRESGNTIYF.

This clone was counted only a few times. The CDR3 DNA reads as TGTGCCAGCAGCTTAGGGGATCGGGTCCGACAGACAAGCTCCTACAATGAGCAGTTCTTC. It specifies CASSLGDRVRQTSSYNEQFF. The rearrangement uses TRBV11-3 and TRBJ2-1, with D possibly being TRBD1 (5 bases). Looked up from germline, CDR1 is SGHNT and CDR2 is YENEEA. The CDR3 runs 20 residues. V was clipped by 1 base and J by 0 bases, with 22 bases between them.

The count of this clone is one. The genes are TRBV6-5 and TRBJ1-2; 10 nucleotides match TRBD1. The CDR3 contains 13 residues. Trimming at V came to 6 bases and at J to 6 bases, leaving 4 bases not matched to a gene. The germline V gene encodes CDR1 MNHEY and CDR2 SVGAGI. CDR3 DNA: TGTGCCAGCAGAGCGGGGACAGGGGATGGCTACACCTTC. Translation: CASRAGTGDGYTF.

The chain recombines TRBV19 with TRBJ1-1, with D maybe TRBD1 (5 bases). The CDR3 length is 14 residues. CDR1 is LNHDA and CDR2 is SQIVND in the germline V gene (reference sequence). The V and J ends lost 4 bases and 5 bases respectively, with 14 bases between them. This CDR3 is CASSTYGGRTEAFF. The CDR3 coding sequence is TGTGCCAGTAGTACGTACGGGGGTCGGACTGAAGCTTTCTTT.

Remarks on this clone: At one end the junction does not follow the germline gene, possibly because of a read error. CDR3 sequence: CASSYRGTDTQYF. For the CDR3, the DNA is TGTGCCAGCAGTTACAGGGGCACCGATACGCAGTATTTT. J is TRBJ2-3 and V is TRBV27, with 7 nucleotides matching TRBD1. CDR1 MNHEY and CDR2 SMNVEV come from the germline V gene (reference sequence). This CDR3 is built from 13 residues.

V and J are TRBV7-9 and TRBJ2-2; no clear D gene. This CDR3 has 14 amino acids. The V gene's germline CDR1 is SEHNR and CDR2 FQNEAQ (reference sequence). V shed 2 bases and J shed 1 base, with 5 bases lying between them. The CDR3 here is CASSLSWNTGELFF. CDR3 coding DNA: TGTGCCAGCAGCTTATCGTGGAACACCGGGGAGCTGTTTTTT.

This clone came up once. At one end the junction does not follow the germline gene, possibly because of a read error. The chain joins TRBV6-1 to TRBJ2-1; D call uncertain. Germline V lookup: CDR1 MNHNS, CDR2 SASEGT. The CDR3 contains 15 residues. The CDR3 reads CASSERGVSYNEQFF. The CDR3 DNA is TGTGCCAGCAGTGAACGTGGAGTATCCTACAATGAGCAATTCTTC.

This chain joins TRBV2 and TRBJ2-7, with TRBD1 matching 9 bases. The V gene end was trimmed by 5 bases and the J gene end by 4 bases; junction bases not matched to a gene: 12. The CDR3 has 16 amino acids. CDR1 is SNHLY, CDR2 FYNNEI, per germline. As DNA, the CDR3 is TGTGCCAGCAGTTACTCCGGGACAGGGCTTCGGTACGAGCAGTACTTC. It encodes CASSYSGTGLRYEQYF.

Comments on this clone: The germline gene is not matched at one end of the junction; a read error may be the cause. The chain links TRBV4-2 to TRBJ2-7; maybe TRBD2 (5 bases). This CDR3 spans 18 amino acids. In germline, CDR1 is LGHNA, CDR2 YNFKEQ. The CDR3 DNA sequence: TGTGCCAACAGCCAAGACCCAGGTAGGAGGTTCCAGTCCTACGAGCAGTACTTC. Residues: CANSQDPGRRFQSYEQYF.

The V call is TRBV5-8, the J call TRBJ2-1, with D possibly matching TRBD2 (6 bases). V gave up 4 bases and J gave up 5 bases, with 16 bases separating them. Germline CDR1 SGHTS, CDR2 YDEGEE. The CDR3 loop spans 15 amino acids. This CDR3 reads CASSPSAGTHNEQFF. The CDR3 DNA reads as TGTGCCAGCAGCCCCTCCGCGGGGACCCACAATGAGCAGTTCTTC.

The chain recombines TRBV7-9 with TRBJ2-1; 8 nucleotides agree with TRBD2. CDR1 and CDR2 from the germline V gene are SEHNR and FQNEAQ (reference sequence). V lost 4 bases to trimming and J lost 0 bases; unmatched junction nucleotides: 8. This CDR3 is 17 amino acids long. CDR3 amino acids: CASSSGLAGFSYNEQFF. Here the CDR3 DNA reads TGTGCCAGCAGCTCAGGACTAGCAGGTTTCTCCTACAATGAGCAGTTCTTC. The full variable domain, rest sourced from reference TRBV7-9 and TRBJ2-1, is DTGVSQNPRHKITKRGQNVTFRCDPISEHNRLYWYRQTLGQGPEFLTYFQNEAQLEKSRLLSDRFSAERPKGSFSTLEIQRTEQGDSAMYLCASSSGLAGFSYNEQFFGPGTRLTVL.

The gene calls are TRBV7-3 and TRBJ2-6; perhaps TRBD2 as D (5 bases). Germline-derived CDR1 and CDR2 are SGHTA and FQGTGA. The CDR3 is 15 amino acids. The V end lost 5 bases, the J end lost 3 bases, and 11 bases lay between the germline ends. In DNA form, the CDR3 reads TGTGCCAGCAGCCGAGGGTCTTTTGGGGCCAACGTCCTGACTTTC. It yields the protein CASSRGSFGANVLTF.

CDR3 in amino acids: CASSYRGAAPYNEQFF. In nucleotides, the CDR3 is TGTGCCAGCAGCTACCGGGGGGCGGCACCCTACAATGAGCAGTTCTTC. The chain is built from TRBV11-3 and TRBJ2-1, with D possibly TRBD2 on 7 matching bases. Trimming cost V 4 bases and J 2 bases, with 15 bases left between them. CDR3 length: 16 amino acids. Germline CDR1 is SGHNT and CDR2 is YENEEA.

This clone has just one count. J is TRBJ2-3 and V is TRBV4-1; no clear D. Germline CDR1 MGHRA, CDR2 YSYEKL. Between the trimmed V and J ends, which lost 0 bases and 0 bases, there was a span of 4 bases. The CDR3 has 14 residues. The CDR3: CASSQDPSTDTQYF. As DNA, the CDR3 is TGCGCCAGCAGCCAAGACCCTAGCACAGATACGCAGTATTTT.

The V and J genes are TRBV5-1 and TRBJ1-2; D not certain. This CDR3 has 11 amino acids. The germline V and J ends were trimmed by 0 bases and 10 bases, with 7 bases remaining between them. The germline V gene encodes CDR1 SGHRS and CDR2 YFSETQ. CDR3 protein: CASSLGQHYTF. CDR3 DNA: TGCGCCAGCAGCTTGGGTCAACACTACACCTTC. Full variable domain (missing parts from reference TRBV5-1 and TRBJ1-2): KAGVTQTPRYLIKTRGQQVTLSCSPISGHRSVSWYQQTPGQGLQFLFEYFSETQRNKGNFPGRFSGRQFSNSRSEMNVSTLELGDSALYLCASSLGQHYTFGSGTRLTVV.

CDR3 in amino acids: CASGPLRVPEKLFF. CDR3 DNA: TGTGCCAGCGGCCCCCTCAGGGTCCCTGAAAAACTGTTTTTT. The chain joins TRBV6-4 to TRBJ1-4, with D possibly matching TRBD1 (5 bases). Germline V gives CDR1 MRHNA, CDR2 SNTAGT. The CDR3 extends over 14 amino acids. Between the trimmed V and J ends, which lost 8 bases and 7 bases, there was a span of 17 bases.

The V gene is TRBV6-5, the J gene TRBJ1-3, with 7 bases fitting TRBD1. Trimming cost V 6 bases and J 0 bases; bases outside gene matches: 2. This CDR3 has 14 amino acids. Germline V gene data show CDR1 as MNHEY and CDR2 as SVGAGI. CDR3 loop: CASSRDSSGNTIYF. CDR3 DNA sequence: TGTGCCAGCAGCCGGGACAGCTCTGGAAACACCATATATTTT.

This rearrangement joins TRBV19 to TRBJ2-7; tentative D call: TRBD2 (5 bases). Germline V gene data show CDR1 as LNHDA and CDR2 as SQIVND (reference sequence). V lost 6 bases and J 3 bases, leaving 15 bases between the germline ends. There are 14 residues in the CDR3. This chain's CDR3 is CASSPALRGYEQYF. CDR3 DNA sequence: TGTGCCAGTAGCCCAGCCCTCCGGGGCTACGAGCAGTACTTC. The variable domain in full, completed from reference TRBV19 and TRBJ2-7, reads DGGITQSPKYLFRKEGQNVTLSCEQNLNHDAMYWYRQDPGQGLRLIYYSQIVNDFQKGDIAEGYSVSREKKESFPLTVTSAQKNPTAFYLCASSPALRGYEQYFGPGTRLTVT.

This rearrangement joins TRBV6-5 to TRBJ1-2; possible D gene TRBD1, 5 bases. This CDR3 has 13 residues. V lost 5 bases to trimming and J lost 3 bases, with 10 bases between them. CDR1 is MNHEY and CDR2 is SVGAGI in the germline V gene. The CDR3 sequence: CASSRQSYYGYTF. The CDR3 DNA follows: TGTGCCAGCAGTCGACAGAGCTACTATGGCTACACCTTC.

The chain employs TRBV5-5 and TRBJ2-2; D is perhaps TRBD2 (6 bases). This CDR3 has 20 amino acids. V dropped 4 bases and J dropped 3 bases, with 28 bases sitting between them. The germline V gene encodes CDR1 SGHKS and CDR2 YYEKEE (reference sequence). The chain's CDR3 is CASSRTRVAAQVWDTGELFF. The CDR3 DNA is TGTGCCAGCAGCAGGACACGAGTAGCGGCCCAGGTTTGGGACACCGGGGAGCTGTTTTTT.

This chain connects TRBV9 to TRBJ2-2, with D hard to call. Per germline, CDR1 SGDLS and CDR2 YYNGEE. V was clipped by 0 bases and J by 8 bases, with 5 bases between them. The CDR3 length is 12 residues. The CDR3 DNA sequence: TGTGCCAGCAGCGTAGTGTCTGGGGAGCTGTTTTTT. It specifies CASSVVSGELFF.

The rearrangement joins TRBV9 to TRBJ2-5, with 9 bases aligning to TRBD1. The last part of the DNA fits TRBJ2-7 better; the J call may be wrong. The germline gives CDR1 SGDLS, CDR2 YYNGEE. This CDR3 region has 15 residues. CDR3 sequence (DNA): TGTGCCAGCAGCCCTTGGAGGGACAGGGATTACGAGCAGTACTTC. Its translation: CASSPWRDRDYEQYF.

This chain joins TRBV18 and TRBJ2-7; the D gene is possibly TRBD1 (6 bases). The CDR3 sequence is 19 residues long. CDR1 and CDR2 (germline): KGHSH, LQKENI. Trimming shortened V by 3 bases and J by 2 bases, and 26 bases separated the two germline ends. CDR3 protein: CASSPYFHGMRGKTYEQYF. The CDR3 bases are TGTGCCAGCTCACCTTATTTTCATGGGATGAGGGGGAAAACCTACGAGCAGTACTTC.

The V gene is TRBV15, the J gene TRBJ1-2; 7 nucleotides line up with TRBD1. V shed 1 base, J shed 2 bases, and the junction held 4 bases outside the gene matches. The germline V gene has CDR1 LNHNV and CDR2 YYDKDF (reference sequence). The CDR3 length is 15 residues. The CDR3 protein is CATSRAMTGNYGYTF. For the CDR3, the DNA is TGTGCCACCAGCAGAGCGATGACAGGGAACTATGGCTACACCTTC.

The rearrangement links TRBV27 to TRBJ1-5; D is unresolved. Per germline, CDR1 MNHEY and CDR2 SMNVEV (reference sequence). The V end was cut by 0 bases, the J end by 7 bases, with 7 bases between. This CDR3 is 13 amino acids long. The CDR3 loop reads CASSLSAGQPQHF. Here the CDR3 DNA reads TGTGCCAGCAGTTTATCCGCAGGCCAGCCCCAGCATTTT.

The chain recombines TRBV11-2 with TRBJ2-7; the D gene is possibly TRBD2 (6 bases). The CDR3 runs 13 residues. V dropped 4 bases and J dropped 3 bases, with 10 bases sitting between them. The germline gives CDR1 SGHAT, CDR2 FQNNGV. In DNA, the CDR3 is TGTGCCAGCAGCTGGGGACTTTACTACGAGCAGTACTTC. Translating gives CASSWGLYYEQYF.

The CDR3 sequence is CASSFGVRGTEAFF. CDR3 DNA: TGTGCCAGCAGTTTTGGTGTCAGGGGCACTGAAGCTTTCTTT. The chain joins TRBV27 to TRBJ1-1, with D possibly TRBD1 on 6 matching bases. Trimming took off 3 bases at V and 4 bases at J, with 12 bases between the two ends. CDR1 is MNHEY, CDR2 SMNVEV, per germline (reference sequence). This CDR3 spans 14 amino acids.

The chain employs TRBV4-3 and TRBJ2-7, with TRBD1 identical over 9 bases. The germline gives CDR1 LGHNA, CDR2 YSLEER. CDR3 size: 14 residues. V dropped 4 bases and J dropped 5; count of bases not matched to a gene: 6. As DNA, the CDR3 is TGCGCCAGCAGCCGCGGACAGGGGAGGGACGAGCAGTACTTC. Protein sequence: CASSRGQGRDEQYF.